This T cell receptor beta chain was sequenced during a study of blood T cell repertoires in COVID-19. Only in-frame clones appear in the TCRdb table, and some are missing; sequencing was by immunoSEQ multiplex PCR. The sample carries roughly 240,000 clones, approximately 84% recorded once. This clone is a singleton in its sample. This CDR3 has 15 amino acids. V was clipped by 5 bases and J by 4 bases; unmatched bases: 8. Germline CDR1 SGHTA, CDR2 FQGNSA. The receptor's source is a woman older than 75 with acute or convalescent COVID-19. Sequencing was carried out using peripheral blood. The gene calls are TRBV7-2 and TRBJ2-3; TRBD1 agrees at 8 bases. The CDR3 reads CASSPQGQESDTQYF. The CDR3 bases are TGTGCCAGCAGCCCCCAGGGACAGGAATCAGATACGCAGTATTTT.